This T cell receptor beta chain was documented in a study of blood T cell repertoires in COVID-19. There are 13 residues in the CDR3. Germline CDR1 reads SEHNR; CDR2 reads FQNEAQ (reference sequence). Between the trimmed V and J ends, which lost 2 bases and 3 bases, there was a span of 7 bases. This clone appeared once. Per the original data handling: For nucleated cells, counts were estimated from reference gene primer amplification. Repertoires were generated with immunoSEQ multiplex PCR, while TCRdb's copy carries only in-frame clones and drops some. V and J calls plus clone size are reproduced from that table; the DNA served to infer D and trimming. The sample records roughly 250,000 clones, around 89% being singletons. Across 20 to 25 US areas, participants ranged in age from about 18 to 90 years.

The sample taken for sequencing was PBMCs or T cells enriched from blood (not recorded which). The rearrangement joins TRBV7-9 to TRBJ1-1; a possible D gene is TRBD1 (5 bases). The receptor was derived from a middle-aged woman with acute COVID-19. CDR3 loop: CASSLPGHTEAFF. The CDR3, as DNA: TGTGCCAGCAGCTTACCAGGGCACACTGAAGCTTTCTTT.